This TCR beta chain was recovered during a study of shared clonotypes between healthy human individuals (dated by TCRdb to about 2020). In the study overall: The cohort comprised a couple of women and three men aged 18 to 49 years. For each donor, CD4 naive and CD4 memory were each run on three plates, CD8 naive on two plates, and CD8 memory on one plate. To estimate repertoire size and how much clonotype sharing occurs between individuals, the study deeply sequenced the blood TCR repertoires of roughly 5 healthy adults. To increase sequencing depth and limit assay-specific biases, TCR repertoire library preparation and sequencing were carried out by different laboratories using diverse techniques. Between about 0.85 and 8.9 billion PBMCs per donor were obtained by leukapheresis.

The study at large found these results: Incomplete sequencing was indicated by rarefaction of sorted-subset datasets, despite the large sequencing depth. Sharing across four donors was observed for around 5% of naive CD4, about 3.2% of naive CD8, 2% to 2.5% of memory CD4, and roughly 0.43% of memory CD8 clonotypes. Naive subsets generally had larger estimated clonotype richness than memory subsets. Because the study included only a small number of donors, the genetic and exposure-history diversity represented was limited. Higher generation probabilities were observed for clonotypes shared by all four sorted-subset donors than for non-shared clonotypes. Sampling was restricted to blood, and TCR repertoires in tissue are likely to differ from TCR repertoires in blood. Pairwise subsampling indicated that sequencing depth was expected to affect the degree of clonotype sharing among donors.

Remarks on this clone: It lacks a known antigen. Base qualities are not provided; no much larger clone lies one nucleotide away.

CD8 naive samples were CD45RO-negative cells positively selected for CCR7, giving a CD45RA+CCR7+ population that excluded TemRA cells. Healthy HIV-negative adults with no recently reported acute infections or vaccinations were included as donors. All donors were Caucasian adults living in Nashville, Tennessee, USA. After blood collection by leukapheresis, PBMCs were isolated using Ficoll-Histopaque density gradient centrifugation and then cryopreserved in the vapor phase of liquid nitrogen. Analytical flow cytometry was used to check the purity and quantity of every magnetically sorted T cell population. Genomic DNA was isolated from each sorted fraction and quantified by UV absorbance on a Nanodrop 2000c. TCR CDR3 regions were amplified from genomic DNA by multiplex PCR using the deep immunoSEQ assay. Extracted genomic DNA from each cell subset was spread evenly across all wells of several immunoSEQ 96-well plates, with each plate serving as a replicate. For sorted subsets, each replicate PCR was loaded with 200 ng genomic DNA, equivalent to roughly 30,000 T cell genomes. The purified libraries were quantified using a Qubit 3.0 fluorometer, sized with a Bioanalyzer 2100, and then quantified again using the KAPA Library Quantification kit. Every immunoSEQ 96-well plate was sequenced on a separate single-read 150-cycle Illumina NextSeq 550 flow cell. As for the authors' bioinformatics: Because the immunoSEQ output included only junctional sequences and no quality scores, the filtering could not be the same as the filtering used for full-length reads. Sequences were annotated with PyIR, a Python wrapper for IgBLAST v1.9, using IMGT germline references to assign V/J genes and CDR3. Reads were filtered out if the reads had weak V/J assignments (E-value above 1e-6), no CDR3, stop codons, out-of-frame junctions, or ambiguous translated residues. A V3J clonotype was defined by an identical inferred V gene, J gene, and CDR3 amino acid sequence. The percentage overlap between two repertoires was calculated by dividing the number of shared unique clonotypes by the size of the smaller repertoire. Three approaches were used to assess repertoire richness: RTK rarefaction, the Chao1 estimator, and Recon v2.1 estimates of unobserved clonotypes. Generation probabilities for all TCRbeta clonotypes obtained by the gDNA method from a handful of donors were computed using OLGA. TCRdb limited this immuneACCESS table to in-frame rearrangements with V and J called. A share of clones is missing; checked studies link under half to unresolved V genes, and the rest is unexplained. V and J calls and clone size are as listed in that table; D and trimming were resolved from the DNA. The sample contains 2 million or so clones, about 95% of them found a single time. The top ten hold 0.9% to 1.4% of the sample.

The clonotype was recovered from a man younger than 35 in good health. The sequencing input was naive CD8+ T cells sorted from blood. Per the publication, the cell subset or site label means: CD45RA+CCR7+.

CDR3 reads: CAISESEWPSSYNEQFF. In nucleotide form, the sequence is TGTGCCATCAGTGAGTCTGAATGGCCGAGCTCCTACAATGAGCAGTTCTTC. The V and J segments used are TRBV10-3 and TRBJ2-1, with no D gene named confidently. The germline V gene sets CDR1 to ENHRY and CDR2 to SYGVKD. From its cysteine to its phenylalanine, the CDR3 spans 17 amino acids. Only the CDR3 region is kept as DNA, spanning 51 bases read in frame from base 1. V is cut by 0 bases and J by 0 bases, and the space between the germline ends is 12 bases.